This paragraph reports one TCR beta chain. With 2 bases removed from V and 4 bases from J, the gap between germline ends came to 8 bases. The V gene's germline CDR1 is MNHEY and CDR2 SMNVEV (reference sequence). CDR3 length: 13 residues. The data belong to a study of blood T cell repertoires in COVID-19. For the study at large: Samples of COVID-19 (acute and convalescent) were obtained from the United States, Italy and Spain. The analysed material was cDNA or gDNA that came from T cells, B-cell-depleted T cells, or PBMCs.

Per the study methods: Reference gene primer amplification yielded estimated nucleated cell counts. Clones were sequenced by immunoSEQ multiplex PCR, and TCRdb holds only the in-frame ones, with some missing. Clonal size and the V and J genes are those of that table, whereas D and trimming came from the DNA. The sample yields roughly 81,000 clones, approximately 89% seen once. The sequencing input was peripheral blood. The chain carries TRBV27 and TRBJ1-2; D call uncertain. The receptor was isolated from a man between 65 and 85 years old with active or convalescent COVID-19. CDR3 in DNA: TGTGCCAGCAGTTTAAATCCAGTCTATGGCTACACCTTC. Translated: CASSLNPVYGYTF.